This is a list of T cell receptor beta chains from one sample in a study of tissue T cells after allogeneic stem cell transplantation. Clones were sequenced by immunoSEQ multiplex PCR, and TCRdb holds only the in-frame ones, with some missing. The sample has about 5,600 clones, 63% seen once. The specimen was duodenum tissue, collected at autopsy. The source of these receptors is a woman between 18 and 50 years old with breast cancer. Both conserved end residues are part of each CDR3.

>TRBJ2-1|TRBV5-6
CASSLVAGYNEQFF
>TRBJ1-1|TRBV4-3
CASSQTFRTGNTEAFF
>TRBJ2-1|TRBV11-3
CASSAEGASYNEQFF
>TRBJ2-3|TRBV7-3
CASTDTQYF
>TRBJ1-4|TRBV10-1
CASSESRVRKVSILFF
>TRBJ1-1|TRBV6-2/TRBV6-3
CASSYSGEMNTEAFF
>TRBJ1-2|TRBV7-9
CASSFGQGEGYTF
>TRBJ2-2|TRBV7-7
CASSLGPAGANTGELFF
>TRBJ2-5|TRBV7-9
CASSLAAAETQYF
>TRBJ2-1|TRBV6-6
CASRGGTTYNEQFF
>TRBJ2-1|TRBV5-4
CASSFTVGLAGRNNEQFF
>TRBJ2-7|TRBV18
CASSPGAGVYEQYF
>TRBJ2-4|TRBV5-1
CASSDPRVDIQYF
>TRBJ2-1|TRBV7-2
CASSLQNGDNEQFF
>TRBJ2-7|TRBV9
CASSVDLGHSYEQYF
>TRBJ2-2|TRBV13
CASSLGGFGSGELFF
>TRBJ2-3|TRBV24-1
CATSQGAKDTQYF
>TRBJ2-5|TRBV30
CAWVPETGETQYF
>TRBJ2-1|TRBV7-2
CASSPLYEQFF
>TRBJ2-6|TRBV5-4
CASSRDGGSGANVLTF
>TRBJ2-7|TRBV30
CAWNPDIRELSYEQYF
>TRBJ1-2|TRBV6-5
CASRGTGVRDGYTF
>TRBJ2-3|TRBV4-3
CASSRLTGGETDTQYF
>TRBJ2-1|TRBV6-6
CASSPGTDNEQFF
>TRBJ2-7|TRBV6-1
CASSERQGISYEQYF
>TRBJ1-5|TRBV5-6
CASSLGQGPNQPQHF
>TRBJ2-1|TRBV6-1
CASSEELAGVFGAYNEQFF
>TRBJ2-1|TRBV6-5
CASRTSRSSYNEQFF
>TRBJ2-3|TRBV9
CASSAGTSGGDTQYF
>TRBJ1-1|TRBV13
CASSPRDRGMNTEAFF
>TRBJ2-3|TRBV19
CASSISTSTGPDTQYF
>TRBJ1-3|TRBV19
CASSTQPGNTIYF
>TRBJ1-1|TRBV12-3/TRBV12-4
CASSRGAEAFF
>TRBJ2-1|TRBV5-1
CASSKLAGDYYNEQFF
>TRBJ1-6|TRBV19
CASSIMSYNSPLHF
>TRBJ1-5|TRBV19
CASSIRVAQPQHF
>TRBJ2-3|TRBV29-1
CSVDASGSRDTQYF
>TRBJ2-3|TRBV7-2
CASSSDRGSGTQYF
>TRBJ2-7|TRBV5-5
CASSRGGRSSYEQYF
>TRBJ2-7|TRBV5-4
CASSPGLAETYEQYF
>TRBJ2-6|TRBV7-2
CASSLPAGGANVLTF
>TRBJ2-1|TRBV7-9
CASSLTRGGVEEQFF
>TRBJ2-1|TRBV13
CASSLPVGPDEQFF
>TRBJ1-5|TRBV28
CASSLTGTSNQPQHF
>TRBJ2-1|TRBV6-6
CATRGGSYNEQFF
>TRBJ1-1|TRBV19
CASSLGRFSTNTEAFF
>TRBJ2-1|TRBV24-1
CATSDLVVRGGGGSYNEQFF
>TRBJ1-2|TRBV18
CASSRGRTNQKQTNYGYTF
>TRBJ2-7|TRBV7-9
CASSLAYRGDPYEQYF